The source of this T cell receptor beta chain is a study of blood T cell repertoires in COVID-19. Turning to the study itself: The United States, Italy and Spain supplied acute and convalescent COVID-19 samples. The cDNA or gDNA used as material had been derived from T cells, B-cell-depleted T cells, or PBMCs.

Germline CDR1 reads SGHTA; CDR2 reads FQGTGA. The CDR3 contains 16 residues. Trimming took 5 bases from V and 7 from J; bases not matched to a gene: 8. As handled by the study authors: Amplification from reference gene primers served as the basis for estimated nucleated cell counts. Produced via immunoSEQ multiplex PCR; TCRdb's table is partial and in-frame only. V and J calls and clone size are as listed in that table; D and trimming were resolved from the DNA. This sample has more than 150,000 clones, with approximately 90% found just once. This clone has only one observation. The chain joins TRBV7-3 to TRBJ2-1; 13 bases line up with TRBD2. The clonotype originates from a man aged 18 to 29 with acute or convalescent COVID-19. Sequencing used peripheral blood. This chain's CDR3 is CASSPTGLAGLNEQFF. In nucleotides, the CDR3 is TGTGCCAGCAGCCCTACGGGACTAGCGGGGCTAAATGAGCAGTTCTTC.